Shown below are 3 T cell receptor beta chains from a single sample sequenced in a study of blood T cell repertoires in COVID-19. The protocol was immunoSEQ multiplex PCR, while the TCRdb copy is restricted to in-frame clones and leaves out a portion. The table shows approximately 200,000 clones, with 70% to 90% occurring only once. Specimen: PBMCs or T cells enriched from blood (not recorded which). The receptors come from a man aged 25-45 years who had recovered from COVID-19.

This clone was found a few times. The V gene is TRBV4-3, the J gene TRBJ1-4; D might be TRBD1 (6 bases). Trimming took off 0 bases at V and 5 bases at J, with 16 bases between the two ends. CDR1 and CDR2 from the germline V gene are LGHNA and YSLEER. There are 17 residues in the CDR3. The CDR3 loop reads CASSQEWRTAQNEKLFF. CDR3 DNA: TGCGCCAGCAGCCAAGAATGGAGGACAGCGCAAAATGAAAAACTGTTTTTT.

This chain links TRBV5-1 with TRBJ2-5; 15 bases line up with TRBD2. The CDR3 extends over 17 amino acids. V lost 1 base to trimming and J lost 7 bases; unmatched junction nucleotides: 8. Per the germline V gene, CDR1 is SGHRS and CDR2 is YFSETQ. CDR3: CASSLTRPGLAGGTQYF. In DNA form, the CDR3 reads TGCGCCAGCAGCTTGACTAGACCGGGACTAGCGGGAGGGACCCAGTACTTC.

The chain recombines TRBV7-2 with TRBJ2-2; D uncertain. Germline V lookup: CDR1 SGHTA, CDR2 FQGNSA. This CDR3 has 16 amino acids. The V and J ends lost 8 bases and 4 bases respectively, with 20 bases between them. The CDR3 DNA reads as TGTGCCAGCTCCCCCCTGGTAGACGCGGTCACCGGGGAGCTGTTTTTT. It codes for CASSPLVDAVTGELFF.